These 18 T cell receptor beta chains were all obtained from the same sample, sequenced in a study of T cells in tuberculosis. Thawed, overnight-rested PBMC were stained with GMM-loaded CD1B tetramer, viability dye and anti-CD3, then sorted. The lipid loaded on the CD1B tetramers was C32 glucose monomycolate from Rhodococcus equi. Produced via immunoSEQ multiplex PCR; TCRdb's table is partial and in-frame only. Among about 58,000 clones listed, around 90% were seen once. Sequencing was carried out using CD1b-GMM tetramer-negative cells sorted from PBMCs. The receptors shown here come from an adult woman with latent tuberculosis.

The chain combines TRBV28 with TRBJ2-5; 12 nucleotides agree with TRBD1. V was clipped by 7 bases and J by 11 bases; unmatched bases: 11. The germline V gene has CDR1 MDHEN and CDR2 SYDVKM. The CDR3 totals 14 residues. The CDR3 nucleotides read TGTGCCAGCATTCTCGGGACAGGGGGCTCTAAGCAGTACTTC. This sequence encodes CASILGTGGSKQYF.

V and J are TRBV27 and TRBJ2-2; D gene uncertain. The germline V and J ends were trimmed by 4 bases and 0 bases, with 3 bases remaining between them. CDR1 and CDR2 from the germline V gene are MNHEY and SMNVEV (reference sequence). There are 13 residues in the CDR3. The CDR3 nucleotides are TGTGCCAGCAGTTCCACGAACACCGGGGAGCTGTTTTTT. It is translated as CASSSTNTGELFF.

The chain employs TRBV10-3 and TRBJ2-2; 8 bases fit TRBD2. V lost 2 bases to trimming and J lost 7 bases; unmatched junction nucleotides: 9. The CDR3 extends over 16 amino acids. CDR1 ENHRY and CDR2 SYGVKD come from the germline V gene. The CDR3 bases are TGTGCCATCAGTGAGGAAGGTAGCGGGGTGGACGGGGAGCTGTTTTTT. Protein product: CAISEEGSGVDGELFF.

This chain links TRBV7-3 with TRBJ2-7, with D possibly matching TRBD1 (6 bases). Germline CDR1 SGHTA, CDR2 FQGTGA. V was pared by 2 bases and J by 1 base, with 9 bases between. The CDR3 has 14 residues. CDR3 coding DNA: TGTGCCAGCAGCTTATACAGGGATTCCTACGAGCAGTACTTC. This sequence encodes CASSLYRDSYEQYF.

The chain couples TRBV4-2 to TRBJ2-7; 10 positions agree with TRBD1. V lost 0 bases, J lost 2 bases, and 1 base stayed unmatched. This CDR3 spans 15 amino acids. CDR1 and CDR2 (germline): LGHNA, YNFKEQ. CDR3 region: CASSQEGQGAYEQYF. Written as DNA, the CDR3 is TGTGCCAGCAGCCAAGAAGGACAGGGGGCCTACGAGCAGTACTTC.

The chain uses TRBV7-8 and TRBJ2-5, with 8 bases fitting TRBD2. V lost 2 bases, J lost 5 bases, and 7 bases stayed unmatched. The CDR3 consists of 15 residues. Germline lookup yields CDR1 SGHVS and CDR2 FQNEAQ. DNA for the CDR3: TGTGCCAGCAGCTTATCCGGGGGGGTTGTGGAGACCCAGTACTTC. Translated, it gives CASSLSGGVVETQYF.

The chain carries TRBV29-1 and TRBJ1-2; 8 bases agree with TRBD1. Germline CDR1 reads SQVTM; CDR2 reads ANQGSEA. The CDR3 contains 13 residues. The junction had 4 bases not matched to a gene; V was cut back by 3 bases and J by 4 bases. CDR3 sequence (DNA): TGCAGCGTTGACGAGGACAGGGCCTATGGCTACACCTTC. It yields the protein CSVDEDRAYGYTF.

The genes are TRBV7-2 and TRBJ2-7; TRBD2 is a possible D gene (6 bases). Germline values: CDR1 SGHTA, CDR2 FQGNSA. This CDR3 spans 16 amino acids. V lost 5 bases, J lost 0 bases, and 17 bases lay in between. In nucleotides, the CDR3 is TGTGCCAGCAGCCCGCATAGCGGCGATAGCTCCTACGAGCAGTACTTC. This codes for CASSPHSGDSSYEQYF.

The chain links TRBV19 to TRBJ2-1, with D possibly TRBD2 on 7 matching bases. Germline V gene data show CDR1 as LNHDA and CDR2 as SQIVND (reference sequence). V lost 1 base and J lost 10, with 20 bases in between. This CDR3 spans 16 amino acids. The CDR3 sequence: CASSIVGGAAAGEQFF. DNA for the CDR3: TGTGCCAGTAGTATAGTAGGGGGGGCAGCAGCAGGGGAGCAGTTCTTC. Using reference TRBV19 and TRBJ2-1 for the parts outside the CDR3, the full variable domain is DGGITQSPKYLFRKEGQNVTLSCEQNLNHDAMYWYRQDPGQGLRLIYYSQIVNDFQKGDIAEGYSVSREKKESFPLTVTSAQKNPTAFYLCASSIVGGAAAGEQFFGPGTRLTVL.

This chain links TRBV4-1 with TRBJ2-7, with 10 positions matching TRBD2. Germline CDR1 is MGHRA and CDR2 is YSYEKL. The J segment lost 5 bases and the V segment lost 4 bases, leaving 5 bases of the junction unmatched. CDR3 length: 14 residues. The CDR3 here is CASSRPGTSDEQYF. The CDR3 nucleotides read TGCGCCAGCAGCCGACCCGGGACTAGCGACGAGCAGTACTTC.

The chain carries TRBV5-1 and TRBJ1-2; 10 nucleotides line up with TRBD1. Germline values: CDR1 SGHRS, CDR2 YFSETQ. CDR3 size: 16 residues. Germline trimming cut 4 bases from V and 3 bases from J; bases unmatched to any gene: 9. DNA for the CDR3: TGCGCCAGCAGCCCGGGACAGGGGAGCGGGTACTATGGCTACACCTTC. It codes for CASSPGQGSGYYGYTF.

This chain joins TRBV19 and TRBJ2-3; a possible D gene is TRBD2 (5 bases). The germline CDR1 and CDR2 sequences are LNHDA and SQIVND (reference sequence). The CDR3 consists of 17 residues. The V and J ends lost 1 base and 2 bases respectively, with 16 bases between them. The CDR3 is CASSIVPSRFLTDTQYF. Written as DNA, the CDR3 is TGTGCCAGTAGTATAGTACCTAGCCGCTTTCTCACAGATACGCAGTATTTT. Based on the CDR3 plus reference TRBV19 and TRBJ2-3, the full variable domain is DGGITQSPKYLFRKEGQNVTLSCEQNLNHDAMYWYRQDPGQGLRLIYYSQIVNDFQKGDIAEGYSVSREKKESFPLTVTSAQKNPTAFYLCASSIVPSRFLTDTQYFGPGTRLTVL.

The V call is TRBV7-2, the J call TRBJ2-1; TRBD1 agrees at 11 bases. Unmatched junction bases numbered 7, after V lost 3 bases and J lost 9 bases. CDR3 length: 15 amino acids. CDR1 and CDR2 (germline): SGHTA, FQGNSA. CDR3 residues: CASSFFRDRGSEQFF. As DNA, the CDR3 is TGTGCCAGCAGCTTTTTCCGGGACAGGGGGTCTGAGCAGTTCTTC.

This chain connects TRBV7-3 to TRBJ2-1; 7 nucleotides align to TRBD1. The CDR3 runs 18 residues. Germline-derived CDR1 and CDR2 are SGHTA and FQGTGA. J was trimmed by 7 bases and V by 5 bases; bases with no gene match: 20. For the CDR3, the DNA is TGTGCCAGCAGCCCGACACCGGGACAGAACCAATTAGGGAATGAGCAGTTCTTC. It codes for CASSPTPGQNQLGNEQFF.

This clone was seen more than once but under ten times. The CDR3 loop reads CASSGWGDYGYTF. The CDR3 DNA is TGTGCCAGCAGCGGATGGGGGGACTATGGCTACACCTTC. J is TRBJ1-2 and V is TRBV7-8; TRBD1 might be the D (5 bases). The length of the CDR3 is 13 residues. The germline CDR1 and CDR2 sequences are SGHVS and FQNEAQ. V lost 5 bases and J 3 bases, leaving 10 bases between the germline ends.

This clone has a handful of counts. V usage is TRBV4-1 and J usage is TRBJ2-2, with 10 bases that match TRBD2. After removal of 0 bases from V and 3 bases from J, the junction contained 13 bases not matched to a gene. The CDR3 length is 20 residues. The germline gives CDR1 MGHRA, CDR2 YSYEKL. Here the CDR3 reads CASSQDQGLAGVPDTGELFF. As DNA, the CDR3 is TGCGCCAGCAGCCAAGATCAGGGGCTAGCGGGAGTTCCTGACACCGGGGAGCTGTTTTTT.

V usage is TRBV10-2 and J usage is TRBJ2-1; the D gene is possibly TRBD1 (8 bases). The CDR3 length is 15 residues. Germline loops: CDR1 WSHSY, CDR2 SAAADI. V was clipped by 2 bases and J by 7 bases, with 15 bases between them. The CDR3 DNA follows: TGCGCCAGCAGTGAGACCGGGGGGACAGGAAATGAGCAGTTCTTC. The encoded protein is CASSETGGTGNEQFF.

The chain couples TRBV5-4 to TRBJ1-1, with D possibly TRBD1 on 6 matching bases. Per the germline V gene, CDR1 is SGHNT and CDR2 is YYREEE (reference sequence). This CDR3 is 16 amino acids long. Trimming removed 4 bases from V and 0 bases from J, with 16 bases in between. CDR3 nucleotides: TGTGCCAGCAGCGTCCGGGACACCATAATGAACACTGAAGCTTTCTTT. It encodes CASSVRDTIMNTEAFF.